The rows below give T cell receptor beta chains drawn from one sample of a study of shared clonotypes between healthy human individuals. Data came from immunoSEQ multiplex PCR; TCRdb stores just in-frame clones and leaves some out. The table lists roughly 2.1 million clones, 93% of them singletons. Input material: naive CD8+ T cells from PBMCs. These receptors originate from a man in his late teens or twenties in good health. Some clones in this sample may be carry-over from other donors' samples. Each CDR3 is given with its conserved first and last residue. D genes are given only for firm matches. Size is omitted from some rows. Given values are once, few, many or a class for expanded clones.

clone_size: .
j_call: TRBJ2-1
d_call: .
v_call: TRBV2
cdr3_nt: TGTGCCAGCAGTGAGGACCCCCGGGAGTCGTTCAATGAGCAGTTCTTC
cdr3_aa: CASSEDPRESFNEQFF

clone_size: .
j_call: TRBJ1-1
d_call: .
v_call: TRBV27
cdr3_nt: TGTGCCAGCAGTTTGCAAAGGCCAGCCAGTATGAACACTGAAGCTTTCTTT
cdr3_aa: CASSLQRPASMNTEAFF

clone_size: .
j_call: TRBJ2-2
d_call: TRBD2
v_call: TRBV7-8
cdr3_nt: TGTGCCAGCAGCACCAGGACTAGCGGAAACGGGGACACCGGGGAGCTGTTTTTT
cdr3_aa: CASSTRTSGNGDTGELFF

clone_size: .
j_call: TRBJ2-5
d_call: .
v_call: TRBV7-2
cdr3_nt: TGTGCCAGCAGCTCTATCCCCCTCACTCTGGAGGGATTTCGGGAGACCCAGTACTTC
cdr3_aa: CASSSIPLTLEGFRETQYF

clone_size: .
j_call: TRBJ2-1
d_call: TRBD2
v_call: TRBV27
cdr3_nt: TGTGCCAGCACCCATCTCTTTGGGGCTAGCGGGAGCCCCATGTTCTTC
cdr3_aa: CASTHLFGASGSPMFF

clone_size: .
j_call: TRBJ2-3
d_call: .
v_call: TRBV15
cdr3_nt: TGTGCCACCAGCAGAGGTGGGTCCCCTAGCACAGATACGCAGTATTTT
cdr3_aa: CATSRGGSPSTDTQYF

clone_size: .
j_call: TRBJ1-5
d_call: TRBD1
v_call: TRBV27
cdr3_nt: TGTGCCAGCAGTTCTTACACCGGGACAGAGAAAGATCAGCCCCAGCATTTT
cdr3_aa: CASSSYTGTEKDQPQHF

clone_size: .
j_call: TRBJ2-7
d_call: .
v_call: TRBV25-1
cdr3_nt: TGTGCCAGCCATCAGGGTTTTCCCCCCTACGAGCAGTACTTC
cdr3_aa: CASHQGFPPYEQYF

clone_size: once
j_call: TRBJ2-1
d_call: .
v_call: TRBV28
cdr3_nt: TGTGCCAGCAGTTTCACGGGGGGCGCTTGGTGGTACAATGAGCAGTTCTTC
cdr3_aa: CASSFTGGAWWYNEQFF

clone_size: .
j_call: TRBJ2-5
d_call: .
v_call: TRBV11-2
cdr3_nt: TGTGCCAGCAGCTCAACGACTAGTTTGGAGACCCAGTACTTC
cdr3_aa: CASSSTTSLETQYF

clone_size: .
j_call: TRBJ2-2
d_call: .
v_call: TRBV7-9
cdr3_nt: TGTGCCAGCAGCTTCCCCGGAACGGCGAACACCGGGGAGCTGTTTTTT
cdr3_aa: CASSFPGTANTGELFF

clone_size: .
j_call: TRBJ2-2
d_call: TRBD2
v_call: TRBV11-2
cdr3_nt: TGTGCCAGCCCCCCCCGGGAGGCGGCCGGGGAGCTGTTTTTT
cdr3_aa: CASPPREAAGELFF

clone_size: .
j_call: TRBJ1-1
d_call: .
v_call: TRBV30
cdr3_nt: TGTGCCTGGAGAGGGGAAAACACTGAAGCTTTCTTT
cdr3_aa: CAWRGENTEAFF

clone_size: .
j_call: TRBJ1-2
d_call: .
v_call: TRBV28
cdr3_nt: TGTGCCAGCAGTTTATCCCCGGAGTCTAACTATGGCTACACCTTC
cdr3_aa: CASSLSPESNYGYTF

clone_size: few
j_call: TRBJ1-1
d_call: .
v_call: TRBV19
cdr3_nt: TGTGCCAGCTATTTGAACACTGAAGCTTTCTTT
cdr3_aa: CASYLNTEAFF

clone_size: .
j_call: TRBJ1-5
d_call: TRBD1
v_call: TRBV27
cdr3_nt: TGTGCCACCTGGACAGGGCTTAGCAATCAGCCCCAGCATTTT
cdr3_aa: CATWTGLSNQPQHF

clone_size: .
j_call: TRBJ1-1
d_call: .
v_call: TRBV29-1
cdr3_nt: TGCAGCGTTGAAGATCCCACTGAAGCTTTCTTT
cdr3_aa: CSVEDPTEAFF

clone_size: .
j_call: TRBJ2-7
d_call: TRBD2
v_call: TRBV6-6
cdr3_nt: TGTGCCAGCAGTTACTCGGGACTAGCCTACGAGCAGTACTTC
cdr3_aa: CASSYSGLAYEQYF

clone_size: .
j_call: TRBJ2-7
d_call: .
v_call: TRBV5-1
cdr3_nt: TGCGCCCCCAAGGGGCCCACCCCCTACGAGCAGTACTTC
cdr3_aa: CAPKGPTPYEQYF

clone_size: .
j_call: TRBJ2-3
d_call: .
v_call: TRBV28
cdr3_nt: TGTGCCAGCAGTTTCGGACCGGGCACAGATACGCAGTATTTT
cdr3_aa: CASSFGPGTDTQYF

clone_size: .
j_call: TRBJ2-1
d_call: TRBD2
v_call: TRBV7-9
cdr3_nt: TGTGCCAGCAGCTTAGGTACCGGGAGGGGCTCCTACAATGAGCAGTTCTTC
cdr3_aa: CASSLGTGRGSYNEQFF

clone_size: once
j_call: TRBJ2-1
d_call: .
v_call: TRBV20-1
cdr3_nt: TGCAGTGCTAGAGATCTCAGCGGGCAGTTCTTC
cdr3_aa: CSARDLSGQFF

clone_size: .
j_call: TRBJ2-7
d_call: TRBD2
v_call: TRBV14
cdr3_nt: TGTGCCAGCAGCCAAGAATTTGGGAGGGCAAACGAGCAGTACTTC
cdr3_aa: CASSQEFGRANEQYF

clone_size: .
j_call: TRBJ1-2
d_call: TRBD1
v_call: TRBV5-4
cdr3_nt: TGTGCCAGCAGCCCGTGGACAGGGGGCATTTCGTTTGGCTACACCTTC
cdr3_aa: CASSPWTGGISFGYTF

clone_size: once
j_call: TRBJ1-4
d_call: .
v_call: TRBV7-9
cdr3_nt: TGTGCCAGCAGCGAGACCCGGACAGTCTCCAATGAAAAACTGTTTTTT
cdr3_aa: CASSETRTVSNEKLFF

clone_size: .
j_call: TRBJ2-1
d_call: .
v_call: TRBV28
cdr3_nt: TGTGCCAGCAGCAGTGTCCTGGCGGATTCCTACAATGAGCAGTTCTTC
cdr3_aa: CASSSVLADSYNEQFF

clone_size: few
j_call: TRBJ1-1
d_call: .
v_call: TRBV30
cdr3_nt: TGTGCCTGGAGTGGGAGGGCGTCTGAAGCTTTCTTT
cdr3_aa: CAWSGRASEAFF